The 21 T cell receptor beta chains given below trace back to one sample, sequenced in a study of shared T cell receptors in the human thymus. Sequenced by immunoSEQ multiplex PCR; TCRdb stores in-frame clones only, minus some. The data hold approximately 660,000 clones, with approximately 90% observed a single time. These data were likewise used in another study, on human thymus T cells.

Material for sequencing was thymocytes. Every receptor here comes from a boy under three years old with a congenital heart defect.

The V and J genes are TRBV6-6 and TRBJ1-5; no definite D call. Trimming removed 6 bases from V and 5 bases from J, with 5 bases in between. Looked up from germline, CDR1 is MNHNY and CDR2 is SVGAGI (reference sequence). The CDR3 is made up of 11 amino acids. In DNA, the CDR3 is TGTGCCAGCAGCCCTTATCAGCCCCAGCATTTT. Its protein is CASSPYQPQHF.

The V call is TRBV28, the J call TRBJ2-3; perhaps TRBD2 as D (6 bases). The CDR3 length is 15 residues. V was shortened by 8 bases and J by 2 bases, with 17 bases between the two germline ends. CDR1 and CDR2 (germline): MDHEN, SYDVKM. The CDR3 sequence is CASGPGGIFTDTQYF. The CDR3 DNA reads TGTGCCAGCGGACCTGGGGGGATCTTCACAGATACGCAGTATTTT.

CDR3 DNA sequence: TGCGCCAGCAGCTTTGGGGGAGGGACTAGGATCACAGATACGCAGTATTTT. Its protein product is CASSFGGGTRITDTQYF. The V gene is TRBV5-1, the J gene TRBJ2-3, with 8 positions matching TRBD2. Looked up from germline, CDR1 is SGHRS and CDR2 is YFSETQ. This CDR3 is 17 amino acids long. The V and J ends lost 2 bases and 2 bases, in that order; junction bases with no gene match: 10.

This chain links TRBV29-1 with TRBJ2-1; 10 bases are a match to TRBD2. The CDR3 has 15 residues. The trim removed 5 bases at V and 6 bases at J, leaving 10 bases unmatched. In germline, CDR1 is SQVTM, CDR2 ANQGSEA. This CDR3 reads CSVRPKGLARNEQFF. DNA for the CDR3: TGCAGCGTTAGGCCCAAGGGACTAGCGCGCAATGAGCAGTTCTTC.

This clone is a singleton in its sample. This sequence joins TRBV9 and TRBJ2-1; 7 bases line up with TRBD2. The germline gives CDR1 SGDLS, CDR2 YYNGEE. This CDR3 comprises 17 residues. The V segment lost 3 bases and the J segment 6 bases; nucleotides outside the gene matches: 15. The CDR3 sequence is CASSALRSSGCCNEQFF. CDR3 bases: TGTGCCAGCAGCGCTCTTCGGAGTAGCGGGTGCTGCAATGAGCAGTTCTTC.

The J gene is TRBJ2-1, the V gene TRBV19, with a possible D match to TRBD2 (6 bases). V lost 8 bases, J lost 6 bases, and 20 bases lay in between. The germline V gene has CDR1 LNHDA and CDR2 SQIVND (reference sequence). This CDR3 is 15 amino acids long. CDR3 DNA: TGTGCCAGTGGCTCGACTAGTAGCTTGAGCAATGAGCAGTTCTTC. Residues: CASGSTSSLSNEQFF.

The V and J genes are TRBV7-8 and TRBJ2-5; D is ambiguous. The CDR3 runs to 13 residues. Germline V gives CDR1 SGHVS, CDR2 FQNEAQ. Trimming stripped 2 bases from V and 2 bases from J, with 6 bases between. CDR3 residues: CASSLSRQETQYF. CDR3 in DNA: TGTGCCAGCAGCTTATCCAGACAAGAGACCCAGTACTTC.

This clone was recorded only once. This chain links TRBV5-5 with TRBJ1-2; the D gene is possibly TRBD1 (5 bases). The CDR3 spans 16 residues. V was trimmed by 1 base and J by 4 bases, leaving 17 bases between them. Germline CDR1 and CDR2: SGHKS and YYEKEE (reference sequence). CDR3 DNA: TGTGCCAGCAGCTTGAAATTTGACAGTATAGTCTATGGCTACACCTTC. Protein: CASSLKFDSIVYGYTF.

The CDR3 loop is CASSQDQAGGETQYF. DNA of the CDR3: TGCGCCAGCAGCCAAGATCAGGCAGGCGGGGAGACCCAGTACTTC. This sequence joins TRBV4-3 and TRBJ2-5, with a possible D match to TRBD2 (5 bases). Germline lookup yields CDR1 LGHNA and CDR2 YSLEER. V gave up 0 bases and J gave up 5 bases, with 13 bases separating them. This CDR3 spans 15 amino acids.

V gene TRBV27 combines with J gene TRBJ1-2; TRBD1 matches at 7 bases. Per germline, CDR1 MNHEY and CDR2 SMNVEV (reference sequence). V dropped 3 bases and J dropped 4; count of bases not matched to a gene: 8. The CDR3 runs 15 residues. In DNA, the CDR3 is TGTGCCAGCAGTTTGGGGACAGCCGGGACCTATGGCTACACCTTC. It yields the protein CASSLGTAGTYGYTF.

The V gene is TRBV14, the J gene TRBJ2-7; 12 bases agree with TRBD2. The CDR3 totals 18 residues. The germline CDR1 and CDR2 sequences are SGHDN and FVKESK. Losses at the gene ends were 0 bases for V and 0 bases for J; bases not matched to a gene: 6. The CDR3 DNA is TGTGCCAGCAGCCAAGAGGGACTAGCGGGCGACAACTCCTACGAGCAGTACTTC. Encoded protein: CASSQEGLAGDNSYEQYF.

V and J are TRBV5-6 and TRBJ2-3; 7 nucleotides match TRBD2. V shed 6 bases and J 3 bases; nucleotides not matched to a gene: 7. This CDR3 is 14 amino acids long. CDR1 and CDR2 from the germline V gene are SGHDT and YYEEEE. CDR3 bases: TGTGCCAGCACAGGAGGGAGGGTAACAGATACGCAGTATTTT. Residues: CASTGGRVTDTQYF. Using reference TRBV5-6 and TRBJ2-3 for the parts outside the CDR3, the full variable domain is DAGVTQSPTHLIKTRGQQVTLRCSPKSGHDTVSWYQQALGQGPQFIFQYYEEEERQRGNFPDRFSGHQFPNYSSELNVNALLLGDSALYLCASTGGRVTDTQYFGPGTRLTVL.

J is TRBJ2-1 and V is TRBV12-5; TRBD1 matches at 11 bases. J lost 2 bases, V lost 2 bases, and 5 bases had no gene match. Germline V lookup: CDR1 LGHNT, CDR2 FRNRAP. The CDR3 runs to 17 residues. CDR3 sequence: CASGLQMGQGAYNEQFF. For the CDR3, the DNA is TGTGCTAGTGGTTTGCAAATGGGACAGGGGGCCTACAATGAGCAGTTCTTC.

V usage is TRBV6-5 and J usage is TRBJ2-7; 10 nucleotides line up with TRBD2. Germline-derived CDR1 and CDR2 are MNHEY and SVGAGI. The CDR3 loop spans 15 amino acids. V was clipped by 5 bases and J by 2 bases; unmatched bases: 6. CDR3 sequence: CASSPRTSGTYEQYF. Written as DNA, the CDR3 is TGTGCCAGCAGTCCCCGGACTAGCGGAACCTACGAGCAGTACTTC.

The J gene is TRBJ1-1, the V gene TRBV14; 8 bases align to TRBD1. CDR3 length: 12 amino acids. Germline CDR1 is SGHDN and CDR2 is FVKESK. V trimming: 8 bases; J trimming: 10 bases; junction bases outside the gene matches: 9. The CDR3 DNA follows: TGTGCCAGCGGACAGGGTCTCAGCGGAGCTTTCTTT. It yields the protein CASGQGLSGAFF.

The rearrangement uses TRBV6-4 and TRBJ1-2, with a weak D call TRBD1 (5 bases). Germline CDR1 reads MRHNA; CDR2 reads SNTAGT. The V and J ends lost 0 bases and 8 bases respectively, with 7 bases between them. The CDR3 is made up of 12 amino acids. CDR3 DNA: TGTGCCAGCAGTGACTCGGCAGGGGGCTACACCTTC. It yields the protein CASSDSAGGYTF.

Of note for this clone: The junction shows a germline mismatch at one end, possibly a read error. The rearrangement joins TRBV4-3 to TRBJ1-2, with TRBD1 as a possible D gene (6 bases). Germline loops: CDR1 LGHNA, CDR2 YSLEER. The CDR3 contains 17 residues. The CDR3 DNA reads as TGCGCCAGCAGCCAAGATCGTCCGGACAGTCGTGTATTTGGCTACCCCTTC. Its protein product is CASSQDRPDSRVFGYPF.

The sample holds one count of this clone. The chain uses TRBV6-1 and TRBJ1-3; unclear D gene. This CDR3 has 17 residues. V was clipped by 0 bases and J by 0 bases, with 12 bases between them. Germline CDR1 is MNHNS and CDR2 is SASEGT. The CDR3 reads CASSEALVISSGNTIYF. The CDR3 region has the DNA TGTGCCAGCAGTGAAGCCCTGGTCATCAGCTCTGGAAACACCATATATTTT.

The V gene is TRBV19, the J gene TRBJ1-4; D is perhaps TRBD1 (6 bases). CDR3 length: 13 amino acids. Germline V gene data show CDR1 as LNHDA and CDR2 as SQIVND (reference sequence). Trimming shortened V by 7 bases and J by 5 bases, and 11 bases separated the two germline ends. The CDR3 DNA sequence: TGTGCCAGTACCAAGGGGGAGAATGAAAAACTGTTTTTT. Translation: CASTKGENEKLFF.

The chain has TRBV5-6 and TRBJ1-5; no reliable D call. V lost 1 base and J 1 base, leaving 9 bases between the germline ends. This CDR3 comprises 15 residues. Looked up from germline, CDR1 is SGHDT and CDR2 is YYEEEE. The CDR3 DNA sequence: TGTGCCAGCAGCTTGCTGTGGCAGAGCAATCAGCCCCAGCATTTT. Amino acid sequence: CASSLLWQSNQPQHF.

The J gene is TRBJ2-1, the V gene TRBV14, with unresolved D. CDR3 length equals 12 residues. Trimming took off 2 bases at V and 4 bases at J, with 3 bases between the two ends. Germline V gene sequence: CDR1 SGHDN, CDR2 FVKESK. The CDR3 nucleotides read TGTGCCAGCAGCCAATCTTACAATGAGCAGTTCTTC. Its translation is CASSQSYNEQFF.